A single sample is the source of the 10 T cell receptor beta chains below, sequenced in a study of T cell repertoires in aging, cancer and after chemotherapy. Rearranged V-D-J TRB sequences were amplified with a mixed TRB-A/B primer pool. In TCRdb, the multiplex PCR reads were re-called with MiXCR into one record per CDR3 protein. Of 800 to 1,100 distinct CDR3 sequences listed, about 27% are singletons. The template was genomic DNA from peripheral blood, not RNA. The material sequenced was blood. The receptors originated from a human donor with a blood cancer.

This clonotype is judged medium-sized (0.01 to 0.1%). This chain connects TRBV15 to TRBJ1-2; 7 bases map to TRBD1. The CDR3 contains 14 residues. Looked up from germline, CDR1 is LNHNV and CDR2 is YYDKDF (reference sequence). Trimming took 1 base from V and 2 from J; bases not matched to a gene: 1. CDR3 DNA sequence: TGTGCCACCAGCAGAGTAGGGGGCAACTATGGCTACACCTTC. Its translation is CATSRVGGNYGYTF.

In this sample, this clonotype is medium-sized. The V call is TRBV12-3 or TRBV12-4, the J call TRBJ1-5; possible D gene TRBD1, 6 bases. V lost 3 bases to trimming and J lost 5 bases, with 11 bases between them. CDR3 length: 14 amino acids. The DNA of the CDR3 is TGTGCCAGCAGTTTGTCAGGGGCGGATCAGCCCCAGCATTTT. Translating it yields CASSLSGADQPQHF.

V gene TRBV6-2 or TRBV6-3 combines with J gene TRBJ2-3; perhaps TRBD2 as D (6 bases). Trimming left V 7 bases short and J 1 base short, with 9 bases between. Germline V CDR1 and CDR2: MNHEY, SVGEGT. The CDR3 sequence is 13 residues long. Written as DNA, the CDR3 is TGTGCCAGCATTAAGCGGGGCACAGATACGCAGTATTTT. Translated, it gives CASIKRGTDTQYF.

This chain connects TRBV2 to TRBJ1-2; D gene uncertain. Trimming left V 1 base short and J 4 bases short, with 10 bases between. The CDR3 consists of 14 residues. The germline V gene has CDR1 SNHLY and CDR2 FYNNEI. The chain's CDR3 is CASSEEAGSYGYTF. CDR3 sequence (DNA): TGTGCCAGCAGTGAAGAAGCAGGCTCCTATGGCTACACCTTC.

The rearrangement joins TRBV20-1 to TRBJ1-1; D perhaps matches TRBD1 (6 bases). The V and J ends lost 7 bases and 4 bases respectively, with 10 bases between them. This CDR3 comprises 11 residues. Per germline, CDR1 DFQATT and CDR2 SNEGSKA (reference sequence). CDR3: CSVRGLTEAFF. The CDR3 region has the DNA TGCAGTGTCCGGGGGCTCACTGAAGCTTTCTTT.

By share, this clonotype counts as large. The chain is built from TRBV7-2 and TRBJ1-2; D remains unclear. The ends were cut back, 5 bases at V and 7 bases at J, with 14 bases in the middle. CDR3 length equals 13 residues. Germline values: CDR1 SGHTA, CDR2 FQGNSA. The CDR3: CASSATSSAGYTF. The CDR3 region has the DNA TGTGCCAGCAGCGCAACCTCTTCAGCTGGCTACACCTTC.

The chain is built from TRBV2 and TRBJ2-3; D is ambiguous. From germline, CDR1 is SNHLY and CDR2 FYNNEI. CDR3 length: 13 residues. V shed 3 bases and J shed 5 bases, with 9 bases lying between them. DNA of the CDR3: TGTGCCAGCAGTGAGGGGTTATTAGATACGCAGTATTTT. It yields the protein CASSEGLLDTQYF.

As to this clonotype: At one of its ends the junction is not consistent with the germline gene, which may arise from a read error. V gene TRBV20-1 combines with J gene TRBJ1-3; no clear D gene. The CDR3 runs to 17 residues. Germline V gene lookup returns CDR1 DFQATT and CDR2 SNEGSKA (reference sequence). The CDR3 reads CSARLSGQVLVGNTICF. The CDR3 coding sequence is TGCAGTGCTAGACTCTCCGGTCAGGTGTTAGTTGGAAACACCATATGTTTT.

This clonotype is medium-sized within its sample. The chain carries TRBV20-1 and TRBJ2-7, with D possibly called TRBD1 or TRBD2 (5 bases each). The germline V gene encodes CDR1 DFQATT and CDR2 SNEGSKA (reference sequence). The CDR3 contains 14 residues. Trimming stripped 0 bases from V and 3 bases from J, with 12 bases between. The CDR3 coding sequence is TGCAGTGCTAGAGATCAGGGCGGGTTCTACGAGCAGTACTTC. Encoded protein: CSARDQGGFYEQYF.

V and J are TRBV6-5 and TRBJ2-5; 8 bases agree with TRBD2. This CDR3 contains 15 residues. Looked up from germline, CDR1 is MNHEY and CDR2 is SVGAGI. The V and J ends lost 7 bases and 7 bases, in that order; junction bases with no gene match: 14. CDR3 coding DNA: TGTGCCAGCAATTCGGCGGAGCGGGGGCTGGCGACCCAGTACTTC. Protein sequence: CASNSAERGLATQYF.